This is a list of T cell receptor beta chains from one sample in a study of regulatory T cells in long-lasting Graves disease. TCRdb processed the multiplex PCR reads anew with MiXCR; each CDR3 protein has one entry. The data hold about 470,000 distinct CDR3 sequences, with under 15% observed a single time. These data are also associated with another study on T cells in Graves' hyperthyroidism and ophthalmopathy.

The source material was peripheral blood mononuclear cells (PBMCs), sampled at new diagnosis, from a patient treated with antithyroid drugs. These receptors originate from a woman in her twenties or thirties with Graves disease. Each CDR3 is given with its conserved first and last residue. A D gene is named only where the DNA matches it firmly. Part of the rows lack a size; the others show once, few, many or a class for expanded clones.

v_gene	abundance	j_gene	len	d_gene	CDR3aa	CDR3nt
TRBV7-7	.	TRBJ2-1	18	TRBD2	CASSLAVPLAGPQNEQFF	TGTGCTAGCAGCTTAGCGGTTCCACTAGCGGGACCCCAGAATGAGCAGTTCTTC
TRBV5-1	many	TRBJ2-3	15	.	CASSFGGSSTDTQYF	TGTGCCAGCAGTTTTGGGGGATCTAGCACAGATACGCAGTATTTT
TRBV6-1	many	TRBJ1-2	14	.	CASTQDSANYGYTF	TGTGCCAGCACCCAGGACAGTGCTAACTATGGCTACACCTTC
TRBV5-1	many	TRBJ2-7	15	.	CASSWKAPDPSEQYF	TGCGCCAGCAGCTGGAAGGCGCCCGACCCCTCCGAGCAGTACTTC
TRBV10-3	many	TRBJ2-5	13	.	CATAAGFQETQYF	TGTGCCACCGCTGCAGGGTTCCAAGAGACCCAGTACTTC
TRBV6-9	many	TRBJ2-3	16	TRBD2	CASSYLGLAGTDTQYF	TGTGCCAGCAGTTACCTCGGTCTAGCGGGTACAGATACGCAGTATTTT
TRBV5-5	few	TRBJ2-5	14	TRBD2	CASSPLGLVETQYF	TGTGCCAGCAGCCCCCTTGGACTAGTTGAGACCCAGTACTTC
TRBV18	many	TRBJ2-5	16	TRBD2	CASSPLRTSLQETQYF	TGTGCCAGCTCACCACTCAGGACTAGCTTACAAGAGACCCAGTACTTC
TRBV13	many	TRBJ1-1	13	TRBD1	CASSASGTGGVLF	TGTGCCAGCAGCGCATCAGGGACAGGGGGGGTTCTGTTT
TRBV11-2	many	TRBJ2-1	17	TRBD1	CASSLGAGTGLHNEQFF	TGTGCCAGCAGCTTAGGGGCCGGGACAGGCCTACACAATGAGCAGTTCTTC
TRBV12-3/TRBV12-4	many	TRBJ2-2	15	.	CASSLLEGRTGELFF	TGTGCCAGCAGTCTACTAGAAGGCCGGACCGGGGAGCTGTTTTTT
TRBV24-1	many	TRBJ2-1	17	.	CATSDGPRRDGLGEQFF	TGTGCCACCAGTGATGGCCCCAGGCGGGACGGCCTTGGTGAGCAGTTCTTC
TRBV15	few	TRBJ1-6	14	.	CATSRAHRDSPLHF	TGTGCCACCAGCAGAGCACACAGGGATTCACCCCTCCACTTT
TRBV12-3/TRBV12-4	few	TRBJ2-1	13	.	CASSYVTNNEQFF	TGTGCCAGCAGTTATGTAACAAACAATGAGCAGTTCTTC
TRBV7-2	.	TRBJ2-7	19	.	CASSLPLTWTDPSYIEQYF	TGTGCCAGCAGCTTACCCCTAACCTGGACAGACCCATCATACATCGAGCAGTACTTC
TRBV2	many	TRBJ2-7	13	.	CASSEGSVYEQYF	TGTGCCAGCTCCGAGGGGAGCGTCTACGAGCAGTACTTC
TRBV7-8	many	TRBJ2-7	12	.	CASGEQALQQYF	TGTGCCAGCGGGGAACAAGCACTGCAGCAGTACTTC
TRBV29-1	few	TRBJ2-2	13	.	CSVVPLWGSELFF	TGCAGCGTTGTCCCCCTGTGGGGCTCGGAGCTGTTTTTT